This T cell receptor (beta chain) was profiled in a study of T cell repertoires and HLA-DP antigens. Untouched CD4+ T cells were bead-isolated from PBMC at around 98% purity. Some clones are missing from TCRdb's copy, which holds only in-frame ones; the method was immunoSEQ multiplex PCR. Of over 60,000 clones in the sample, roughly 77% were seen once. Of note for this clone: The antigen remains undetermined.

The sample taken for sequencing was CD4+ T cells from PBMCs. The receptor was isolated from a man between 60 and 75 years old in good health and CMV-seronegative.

The CDR3 DNA reads TGTGCCAGCAGCTTAGGCATCTCTGGGGCCAACGTCCTGACTTTC. Residues: CASSLGISGANVLTF. The chain couples TRBV7-9 to TRBJ2-6; D call uncertain. V was pared by 1 base and J by 0 bases, with 4 bases between. This CDR3 comprises 15 residues. Germline CDR1 reads SEHNR; CDR2 reads FQNEAQ (reference sequence).